The rows below give T cell receptor beta chains drawn from one sample of a study of radiotherapy plus CTLA-4 blockade in lung cancer. Assay: immunoSEQ multiplex PCR; the TCRdb copy retains only in-frame clones and omits some. The profile shows tens of thousands of clones, less than 75% of them singletons. The sample in question was peripheral blood, obtained from a patient treated with radiotherapy plus ipilimumab. The receptors were gathered from a human donor with non-small cell lung cancer whose response to radiotherapy plus ipilimumab could not be evaluated. Each CDR3 is given with its conserved first and last residue. Each record gives: D gene, clone size, J gene, V gene, CDR3 protein, CDR3 DNA. A D gene is named only where the DNA matches it firmly. A clone size is listed for some rows: how often the clone was seen (once, few, many), or a class if it is expanded.

d_call: TRBD2; clone_size: few; j_call: TRBJ2-2; v_call: TRBV5-6; cdr3_aa: CASSLGLAGTGELFF; cdr3_nt: TGTGCCAGCAGCCTAGGACTAGCGGGAACCGGGGAGCTGTTTTTT
d_call: TRBD1; clone_size: NA; j_call: TRBJ2-7; v_call: TRBV10-2; cdr3_aa: CASRRQGGYEQYF; cdr3_nt: TGCGCCAGCAGGAGACAGGGGGGCTACGAGCAGTACTTC
d_call: TRBD1; clone_size: NA; j_call: TRBJ1-2; v_call: TRBV27; cdr3_aa: CASSQDRVPQRYTF; cdr3_nt: TGTGCCAGCAGTCAGGACAGGGTCCCTCAACGCTACACCTTC
d_call: TRBD2; clone_size: NA; j_call: TRBJ2-5; v_call: TRBV28; cdr3_aa: CASSPPSGGGLKTQYF; cdr3_nt: TGTGCCAGCAGTCCTCCTAGCGGGGGGGGCTTAAAGACCCAGTACTTC
d_call: TRBD1; clone_size: few; j_call: TRBJ2-7; v_call: TRBV27; cdr3_aa: CASSRGNPPYEQYF; cdr3_nt: TGTGCCAGCAGCAGGGGGAATCCCCCCTACGAGCAGTACTTC
d_call: NA; clone_size: NA; j_call: TRBJ2-7; v_call: TRBV2; cdr3_aa: CASRSNRDHYEQYF; cdr3_nt: TGTGCCAGCAGGTCGAACAGGGACCACTACGAGCAGTACTTC
d_call: NA; clone_size: NA; j_call: TRBJ2-2; v_call: TRBV6-5; cdr3_aa: CASGAMVLFF; cdr3_nt: TGTGCCAGCGGAGCGATGGTGCTGTTTTTT
d_call: NA; clone_size: NA; j_call: TRBJ2-7; v_call: TRBV5-1; cdr3_aa: CASSLSILTAYEQYF; cdr3_nt: TGCGCCAGCAGCTTGAGCATTCTAACAGCCTACGAGCAGTACTTC
d_call: NA; clone_size: once; j_call: TRBJ1-4; v_call: TRBV7-6; cdr3_aa: CASSPYLRNEKLFF; cdr3_nt: TGTGCCAGCAGCCCCTACCTGCGTAATGAAAAACTGTTTTTT
d_call: NA; clone_size: NA; j_call: TRBJ2-6; v_call: TRBV19; cdr3_aa: CASSKPGAGANVLTF; cdr3_nt: TGTGCCAGTAGTAAACCAGGGGCTGGGGCCAACGTCCTGACTTTC
d_call: NA; clone_size: once; j_call: TRBJ1-1; v_call: TRBV9; cdr3_aa: CASSVNLPTEAFF; cdr3_nt: TGTGCCAGCAGCGTTAACCTACCCACTGAAGCTTTCTTT
d_call: TRBD1; clone_size: NA; j_call: TRBJ1-1; v_call: TRBV5-6; cdr3_aa: CASRLQGVGEAFF; cdr3_nt: TGTGCCAGCAGACTTCAGGGGGTCGGTGAAGCTTTCTTT
d_call: TRBD1; clone_size: NA; j_call: TRBJ1-5; v_call: TRBV5-1; cdr3_aa: CASSLGTGEQPQHF; cdr3_nt: TGCGCCAGCAGCTTGGGGACAGGGGAACAGCCCCAGCATTTT
d_call: NA; clone_size: NA; j_call: TRBJ2-7; v_call: TRBV4-1; cdr3_aa: CASSQEGGQFYEQYF; cdr3_nt: TGCGCCAGCAGCCAAGAAGGGGGACAATTCTACGAGCAGTACTTC
d_call: TRBD2; clone_size: NA; j_call: TRBJ2-7; v_call: TRBV19; cdr3_aa: CASSLGLALGEQYF; cdr3_nt: TGTGCCAGTAGCTTGGGACTAGCTTTGGGCGAGCAGTACTTC
d_call: TRBD1; clone_size: NA; j_call: TRBJ1-2; v_call: TRBV4-2; cdr3_aa: CASSQEQGRTYGYTF; cdr3_nt: TGTGCCAGCAGCCAGGAACAGGGGAGGACCTATGGCTACACCTTC
d_call: NA; clone_size: NA; j_call: TRBJ2-7; v_call: TRBV25-1; cdr3_aa: CASSLAWPGVYEQYF; cdr3_nt: TGTGCCAGCTCCTTAGCGTGGCCAGGGGTCTACGAGCAGTACTTC
d_call: NA; clone_size: few; j_call: TRBJ1-1; v_call: TRBV4-1; cdr3_aa: CASSQDLVGHRNTEAFF; cdr3_nt: TGCGCCAGCAGCCAAGATCTTGTGGGACACCGGAACACTGAAGCTTTCTTT
d_call: NA; clone_size: NA; j_call: TRBJ2-2; v_call: TRBV29-1; cdr3_aa: CSGTGSGGELFF; cdr3_nt: TGCAGCGGAACAGGGTCTGGCGGGGAGCTGTTTTTT
d_call: NA; clone_size: many; j_call: TRBJ2-5; v_call: TRBV9; cdr3_aa: CASSLGGGRQETQYF; cdr3_nt: TGTGCCAGCAGTTTAGGGGGGGGCCGCCAAGAGACCCAGTACTTC
d_call: TRBD2; clone_size: NA; j_call: TRBJ2-3; v_call: TRBV6-4; cdr3_aa: CASSDLAGSDTQYF; cdr3_nt: TGTGCCAGCAGTGACCTAGCGGGATCAGATACGCAGTATTTT
d_call: NA; clone_size: NA; j_call: TRBJ1-1; v_call: TRBV5-8; cdr3_aa: CASSLVRGWNTEAFF; cdr3_nt: TGTGCCAGCAGCTTGGTTCGGGGTTGGAACACTGAAGCTTTCTTT
d_call: TRBD1; clone_size: NA; j_call: TRBJ2-7; v_call: TRBV19; cdr3_aa: CASSFGQEGVHEQYF; cdr3_nt: TGTGCCAGTAGCTTCGGACAGGAAGGAGTCCACGAGCAGTACTTC
d_call: TRBD1; clone_size: NA; j_call: TRBJ1-2; v_call: TRBV5-1; cdr3_aa: CASSAGTGAQYGYTF; cdr3_nt: TGCGCCAGCAGCGCAGGGACAGGGGCCCAGTATGGCTACACCTTC
d_call: NA; clone_size: once; j_call: TRBJ2-3; v_call: TRBV19; cdr3_aa: CASTPPRQDTDTQYF; cdr3_nt: TGTGCCAGTACCCCCCCCCGACAGGACACAGATACGCAGTATTTT
d_call: TRBD2; clone_size: NA; j_call: TRBJ2-7; v_call: TRBV6-5; cdr3_aa: CASSRAAGLASEQYF; cdr3_nt: TGTGCCAGCAGCCGGGCCGCGGGACTAGCGAGCGAGCAGTACTTC
d_call: TRBD2; clone_size: NA; j_call: TRBJ2-5; v_call: TRBV7-2; cdr3_aa: CASSLGVGGWETQYF; cdr3_nt: TGTGCCAGCAGCTTAGGTGTCGGGGGGTGGGAGACCCAGTACTTC
d_call: TRBD2; clone_size: NA; j_call: TRBJ2-1; v_call: TRBV9; cdr3_aa: CASSVELAGVGEQFF; cdr3_nt: TGTGCCAGCAGCGTAGAGTTAGCGGGAGTTGGGGAGCAGTTCTTC
d_call: NA; clone_size: medium-sized; j_call: TRBJ1-2; v_call: TRBV5-6; cdr3_aa: CASSLEGVGYGYTF; cdr3_nt: TGTGCCAGCAGCTTGGAAGGGGTGGGATATGGCTACACCTTC
d_call: NA; clone_size: NA; j_call: TRBJ2-5; v_call: TRBV29-1; cdr3_aa: CSGKGSQETQYF; cdr3_nt: TGCAGCGGAAAGGGGTCCCAAGAGACCCAGTACTTC
d_call: TRBD2; clone_size: NA; j_call: TRBJ2-7; v_call: TRBV2; cdr3_aa: CASSEAASGYYEQYF; cdr3_nt: TGTGCCAGCAGTGAAGCGGCTAGCGGGTACTACGAGCAGTACTTC
d_call: NA; clone_size: NA; j_call: TRBJ2-3; v_call: TRBV30; cdr3_aa: CAWSTGTDTQYF; cdr3_nt: TGTGCCTGGAGTACTGGCACAGATACGCAGTATTTT
d_call: NA; clone_size: NA; j_call: TRBJ2-3; v_call: TRBV9; cdr3_aa: CASSLTGTSYTDTQYF; cdr3_nt: TGTGCCAGCAGCTTAACCGGGACTTCTTACACAGATACGCAGTATTTT
d_call: TRBD1; clone_size: few; j_call: TRBJ2-2; v_call: TRBV7-2; cdr3_aa: CASSKTGWEGELFF; cdr3_nt: TGTGCCAGCAGCAAGACAGGGTGGGAGGGGGAGCTGTTTTTT
d_call: TRBD1; clone_size: NA; j_call: TRBJ1-1; v_call: TRBV30; cdr3_aa: CAWRLTGYPTEAFF; cdr3_nt: TGTGCCTGGAGATTGACAGGGTACCCCACTGAAGCTTTCTTT
d_call: NA; clone_size: NA; j_call: TRBJ1-5; v_call: TRBV19; cdr3_aa: CASSRTGPSVQQPQHF; cdr3_nt: TGTGCCAGTAGTCGAACAGGGCCCTCAGTGCAGCAGCCCCAGCATTTT
d_call: TRBD2; clone_size: NA; j_call: TRBJ2-5; v_call: TRBV4-1; cdr3_aa: CASSPTVAGDQETQYF; cdr3_nt: TGTGCCAGCAGCCCGACGGTAGCGGGGGACCAAGAGACCCAGTACTTC
d_call: TRBD2; clone_size: few; j_call: TRBJ2-5; v_call: TRBV4-2; cdr3_aa: CASSQELAGGTYQETQYF; cdr3_nt: TGTGCCAGCAGCCAAGAACTAGCGGGGGGGACCTACCAAGAGACCCAGTACTTC
d_call: TRBD1; clone_size: NA; j_call: TRBJ1-2; v_call: TRBV7-9; cdr3_aa: CASSSGTDYGYTF; cdr3_nt: TGTGCCAGCAGCTCGGGGACAGACTATGGCTACACCTTC
d_call: TRBD2; clone_size: NA; j_call: TRBJ2-3; v_call: TRBV5-4; cdr3_aa: CASSFKYGGVSTDTQYF; cdr3_nt: TGTGCCAGCAGCTTTAAATACGGGGGGGTCAGCACAGATACGCAGTATTTT
d_call: NA; clone_size: NA; j_call: TRBJ1-5; v_call: TRBV28; cdr3_aa: CASSLSQTNQPQHF; cdr3_nt: TGTGCCAGCAGTTTGAGTCAAACCAATCAGCCCCAGCATTTT
d_call: NA; clone_size: NA; j_call: TRBJ1-3; v_call: TRBV28; cdr3_aa: CATALGDTIYF; cdr3_nt: TGTGCCACAGCCCTAGGAGACACCATATATTTT
d_call: TRBD1; clone_size: NA; j_call: TRBJ1-2; v_call: TRBV9; cdr3_aa: CASRGQGADNYGYTF; cdr3_nt: TGTGCCAGCAGGGGACAGGGGGCTGACAACTATGGCTACACCTTC
d_call: NA; clone_size: NA; j_call: TRBJ2-5; v_call: TRBV25-1; cdr3_aa: CASRGSPGETQYF; cdr3_nt: TGTGCCAGCAGGGGGAGTCCCGGAGAGACCCAGTACTTC
d_call: TRBD2; clone_size: NA; j_call: TRBJ2-3; v_call: TRBV7-6; cdr3_aa: CASSLGTSGRATDTQYF; cdr3_nt: TGTGCCAGCAGCTTAGGGACTAGCGGGAGGGCAACGGATACGCAGTATTTT
d_call: TRBD2; clone_size: NA; j_call: TRBJ2-7; v_call: TRBV5-1; cdr3_aa: CASSLSQRGSAEQYF; cdr3_nt: TGCGCCAGCAGCTTGTCCCAGCGGGGGTCTGCAGAGCAGTACTTC
d_call: TRBD2; clone_size: few; j_call: TRBJ2-1; v_call: TRBV5-4; cdr3_aa: CASSRGTSGGNEQFF; cdr3_nt: TGTGCCAGCAGCCGTGGCACTAGCGGGGGGAATGAGCAGTTCTTC
d_call: TRBD2; clone_size: NA; j_call: TRBJ2-7; v_call: TRBV2; cdr3_aa: CASSERGSYEQYF; cdr3_nt: TGTGCCAGCAGTGAACGCGGGAGCTACGAGCAGTACTTC
d_call: NA; clone_size: NA; j_call: TRBJ2-7; v_call: TRBV11-2; cdr3_aa: CASSPQTVKTYEQYF; cdr3_nt: TGTGCCAGCAGCCCCCAGACAGTGAAGACCTACGAGCAGTACTTC
d_call: NA; clone_size: NA; j_call: TRBJ2-7; v_call: TRBV2; cdr3_aa: CASEERYYEQYF; cdr3_nt: TGTGCCAGCGAGGAGCGATACTACGAGCAGTACTTC
d_call: NA; clone_size: NA; j_call: TRBJ1-4; v_call: TRBV28; cdr3_aa: CASSIRGLGEKLFF; cdr3_nt: TGTGCCAGCAGCATACGGGGGTTGGGAGAAAAACTGTTTTTT
d_call: NA; clone_size: NA; j_call: TRBJ1-4; v_call: TRBV10-1; cdr3_aa: CASSESTPGYNEKLFF; cdr3_nt: TGCGCCAGCAGTGAGTCGACGCCAGGGTATAATGAAAAACTGTTTTTT
d_call: NA; clone_size: few; j_call: TRBJ1-5; v_call: TRBV11-1; cdr3_aa: CASSPDRSNQPQHF; cdr3_nt: TGTGCCAGCAGCCCGGACAGAAGCAATCAGCCCCAGCATTTT
d_call: NA; clone_size: NA; j_call: TRBJ2-7; v_call: TRBV5-1; cdr3_aa: CASKDSPSNEQYF; cdr3_nt: TGCGCCAGCAAGGACAGCCCCAGTAACGAGCAGTACTTC
d_call: TRBD2; clone_size: few; j_call: TRBJ2-3; v_call: TRBV7-8; cdr3_aa: CASSPRTSGRGTQYF; cdr3_nt: TGTGCCAGCAGCCCTCGGACTAGCGGTAGAGGTACGCAGTATTTT